Sequencing of this T cell receptor (beta chain) was carried out in a study of blood T cells in healthy people across ages. Whole-study context: Template switching captured about one barcoded beta molecule per two T cells.

The individuals who served as donors were healthy Caucasians living in Russia, aged about 6 to 100. CDR3 size: 13 residues. Trimming at V came to 4 bases and at J to 5 bases, leaving 6 bases not matched to a gene. From germline, CDR1 is DFQATT and CDR2 SNEGSKA (reference sequence). Then a second PCR, running about 6 to 12 cycles, was carried out with a sample-barcoded 5' primer and a J-beta primer mix. TCRdb fed the 5' RACE reads into MiXCR, producing one record per CDR3 protein. The table has roughly 700,000 distinct CDR3 sequences, around 45% seen once. The rearrangement links TRBV20-1 to TRBJ1-2, with 8 bases matching TRBD1. The sequence was collected from an older woman in good health. What was sequenced was blood. The CDR3 loop reads CSATGGAGYGYTF. The CDR3 coding sequence is TGCAGTGCTACAGGGGGCGCTGGGTATGGCTACACCTTC.